The following is a T cell receptor (beta chain) sequence with its context. Authors' data handling: Amplification of reference gene primers provided the estimated nucleated cell counts. Data came from immunoSEQ multiplex PCR; TCRdb stores just in-frame clones and leaves some out. The D gene and trimming were derived from the DNA, and the V and J assignments and clone size from that table. Of approximately 380,000 clones listed, about 85% are singletons. The CDR3 is 15 amino acids. Germline V lookup: CDR1 LGHNA, CDR2 YNFKEQ. Trimming took 0 bases from V and 5 from J, leaving 13 bases between them. This sample is part of a study of blood T cell repertoires in COVID-19. For the study at large: Whether acute or convalescent, the COVID-19 samples came from the United States, Italy and Spain. Sources were T cells, B-cell-depleted T cells, or PBMCs; the material itself was cDNA or gDNA.

The TCR was taken from a woman aged 18 to 35 with acute or convalescent COVID-19. This chain links TRBV4-2 with TRBJ2-5, with a possible D match to TRBD1 (6 bases). Sequencing was done on a sample of peripheral blood. The CDR3 DNA sequence: TGTGCCAGCAGCCAAGAAGGTGGGCAGGGGGAGACCCAGTACTTC. Its protein product is CASSQEGGQGETQYF.